This T cell receptor (beta chain) comes out of a study of CD8 T cells in Susac syndrome. Random hexamers were used to reverse transcribe an amount of roughly 0.5 to 1 ug RNA. Amplification of the TCR beta CDR3 was carried out by immunoSEQ multiplex PCR, which spanned a total of 54 Vbeta and 13 Jbeta segments. MiXCR was run by TCRdb on the immunoSEQ multiplex PCR reads, yielding one entry per CDR3 protein. The table records more than 130,000 distinct CDR3 sequences, 94% of them present only once. The authors carried out high-throughput sequencing of TCR beta. They applied it to CD8+ and CD4+ T cells obtained from blood. Negative isolation was used for CD8+ and CD4+ T cells and FACS enrichment for TEMRA cells. Trimming removed 5 bases at V and 1 base at J, with 18 bases between. The CDR3 runs 16 residues.

V is TRBV12-3 or TRBV12-4 and J is TRBJ2-7, with a weak D call TRBD1 (5 bases). Material for sequencing was CD8+ T cells from PBMCs. This sequence originates from a human donor in good health. This chain's CDR3 is CASSPRSGQQSYEQYF. CDR3 in DNA: TGTGCCAGCAGTCCTCGGTCAGGGCAACAATCCTACGAGCAGTACTTC.